The 16 T cell receptor beta chains given below trace back to one sample, sequenced in a study of T cell repertoires in cytomegalovirus infection. TCRdb recomputed calls from the reads with MiXCR, one row per CDR3 protein. The data contain roughly 200,000 distinct CDR3 sequences, about a tenth of them singletons. The sample was PBMCs. The source of these receptors is a human donor in good health (CMV status not recorded). Some clones in this sample may be carry-over from other donors' samples.

This clonotype came up many times. The genes are TRBV6-5 and TRBJ2-3, with D perhaps TRBD1 or TRBD2 (5 bases each). CDR1 and CDR2 (germline): MNHEY, SVGAGI. V dropped 5 bases and J dropped 2 bases, with 14 bases sitting between them. The CDR3 length is 15 residues. CDR3 coding DNA: TGTGCCAGCAGTGGGACCGGACCTTACACAGATACGCAGTATTTT. Amino acids: CASSGTGPYTDTQYF.

This clonotype was seen at least ten times. V is TRBV7-9 and J is TRBJ1-2; D is possibly TRBD1 (5 bases). Per the germline V gene, CDR1 is SEHNR and CDR2 is FQNEAQ (reference sequence). Between the trimmed V and J ends, which lost 0 bases and 5 bases, there was a span of 19 bases. This CDR3 spans 17 amino acids. CDR3 DNA: TGTGCCAGCAGCTTAGCAGGGGCGGGACCCCTCCTATATGGCTACACCTTC. Residues: CASSLAGAGPLLYGYTF.

This clonotype appeared many times. This chain connects TRBV6-2 or TRBV6-3 to TRBJ2-1; 13 bases line up with TRBD2. The CDR3 totals 16 residues. V lost 7 bases to trimming and J lost 10 bases; unmatched junction nucleotides: 13. Germline CDR1 reads MNHEY; CDR2 reads SVGEGT. For the CDR3, the DNA is TGTGCCAGCACAAACGTCGGACTAGCGGGAGTATTGGAGCAGTTCTTC. Translated, it gives CASTNVGLAGVLEQFF.

In this sample, this clonotype turned up many times. The chain is built from TRBV5-6 and TRBJ2-1; maybe TRBD2 (5 bases). Trimming stripped 0 bases from V and 6 bases from J, with 19 bases between. CDR1 is SGHDT, CDR2 YYEEEE, per germline. This CDR3 region has 17 residues. The CDR3 loop reads CASSLGELRLAGNEQFF. Written as DNA, the CDR3 is TGTGCCAGCAGCTTGGGAGAGTTGCGGCTAGCCGGCAATGAGCAGTTCTTC.

This clonotype was observed a handful of times. This chain uses TRBV10-3 with TRBJ1-3; 9 nucleotides match TRBD1. Germline V lookup: CDR1 ENHRY, CDR2 SYGVKD. Losses at the gene ends were 9 bases for V and 1 base for J; bases not matched to a gene: 7. There are 15 residues in the CDR3. In DNA, the CDR3 is TGTGCCATAAGACGACAGGGGGATTCTGGAAACACCATATATTTT. As protein: CAIRRQGDSGNTIYF.

This clonotype was seen at least ten times. The chain has TRBV2 and TRBJ1-1; TRBD1 aligns across 7 bases. Germline V gene lookup returns CDR1 SNHLY and CDR2 FYNNEI. The CDR3 consists of 15 residues. V gave up 6 bases and J gave up 0 bases; unmatched junction bases: 7. CDR3 protein: CASRPLTGMNTEAFF. The CDR3 DNA follows: TGTGCCAGCAGGCCCTTGACAGGGATGAACACTGAAGCTTTCTTT.

This clonotype was counted only a few times. The rearrangement uses TRBV5-6 and TRBJ2-2, with no clear D. This CDR3 is built from 12 residues. Germline CDR1 is SGHDT and CDR2 is YYEEEE. With 4 bases removed from V and 7 bases from J, the gap between germline ends came to 8 bases. The CDR3 reads CASSPSDGELFF. The DNA of the CDR3 is TGTGCCAGCAGCCCCTCGGACGGGGAGCTGTTTTTT.

This clonotype came up many times. V and J are TRBV20-1 and TRBJ1-5; 8 bases are a match to TRBD1. CDR1 DFQATT and CDR2 SNEGSKA come from the germline V gene (reference sequence). CDR3 length: 14 residues. V was clipped by 2 bases and J by 4 bases; unmatched bases: 4. The CDR3 region is CSARPDRENQPQHF. CDR3 nucleotides: TGCAGTGCTAGACCGGACAGGGAGAATCAGCCCCAGCATTTT.

This clonotype was seen at least ten times. The V gene is TRBV4-3, the J gene TRBJ1-1, with 9 bases lining up with TRBD1. Trimming took 1 base from V and 2 from J; bases not matched to a gene: 5. The length of the CDR3 is 16 residues. The V gene's germline CDR1 is LGHNA and CDR2 YSLEER. The DNA of the CDR3 is TGCGCCAGCAGCCAAGGCCTCACAGGGGGCAACACTGAAGCTTTCTTT. It specifies CASSQGLTGGNTEAFF.

This clonotype was counted only a few times. The rearrangement uses TRBV20-1 and TRBJ2-7, with 11 nucleotides matching TRBD2. The CDR3 runs 13 residues. Trimming at V came to 6 bases and at J to 3 bases, leaving 4 bases not matched to a gene. Germline V gene sequence: CDR1 DFQATT, CDR2 SNEGSKA (reference sequence). CDR3 amino acids: CSASSGGGYEQYF. CDR3 sequence (DNA): TGCAGTGCCAGTAGCGGGGGGGGCTACGAGCAGTACTTC.

This clonotype has at least ten counts. The V call is TRBV7-9, the J call TRBJ1-1; a possible D gene is TRBD1 (5 bases). The CDR3 is 14 amino acids. Between the trimmed V and J ends, which lost 1 base and 4 bases, there was a span of 10 bases. Germline V gives CDR1 SEHNR, CDR2 FQNEAQ (reference sequence). The CDR3 loop is CASSLVKGVTEAFF. CDR3 sequence (DNA): TGTGCCAGCAGCTTAGTAAAAGGGGTCACTGAAGCTTTCTTT.

Only a few counts were recorded for this clonotype. The rearrangement joins TRBV28 to TRBJ2-3, with D maybe TRBD2 (6 bases). V gave up 4 bases and J gave up 1 base, with 18 bases separating them. The CDR3 extends over 17 amino acids. CDR1 MDHEN and CDR2 SYDVKM come from the germline V gene. The CDR3: CASSSPSEGRGTDTQYF. CDR3 nucleotides: TGTGCCAGCAGTTCCCCCTCGGAGGGGAGAGGCACAGATACGCAGTATTTT.

This clonotype appeared a few times. The J gene is TRBJ2-1, the V gene TRBV6-2 or TRBV6-3; 12 bases align to TRBD2. Trimming at V came to 0 bases and at J to 10 bases, leaving 7 bases not matched to a gene. The CDR3 contains 16 residues. CDR1 and CDR2 (germline): MNHEY, SVGEGT. CDR3 coding DNA: TGTGCCAGCAGTTACTCTCTAGCGGGGGGGCTCAGAGAGCAGTTCTTC. It encodes CASSYSLAGGLREQFF.

This clonotype showed up just a few times. The chain couples TRBV28 to TRBJ1-1; 10 bases line up with TRBD1. Germline V lookup: CDR1 MDHEN, CDR2 SYDVKM. The V and J ends lost 6 bases and 12 bases, in that order; junction bases with no gene match: 10. The CDR3 has 13 residues. CDR3 nucleotide sequence: TGTGCCAGCAGACCTACCCGACAGGGGGCAACTTTCTTT. This codes for CASRPTRQGATFF. The full variable domain, with the rest looked up from reference TRBV28 and TRBJ1-1, is DVKVTQSSRYLVKRTGEKVFLECVQDMDHENMFWYRQDPGLGLRLIYFSYDVKMKEKGDIPEGYSVSREKKERFSLILESASTNQTSMYLCASRPTRQGATFFGQGTRLTVV.

In nucleotides, the CDR3 is TGCAGTGCTCAAACCACTAGCGGGGGGGCCCGTGAGCAGTTCTTC. Amino acid sequence: CSAQTTSGGAREQFF. The chain couples TRBV20-1 to TRBJ2-1, with TRBD2 matching over 13 bases. The J segment lost 9 bases and the V segment lost 5 bases, leaving 10 bases of the junction unmatched. Per the germline V gene, CDR1 is DFQATT and CDR2 is SNEGSKA (reference sequence). This CDR3 spans 15 amino acids.

In nucleotides, the CDR3 is TGTGCCAGTAAGACAGGGGGCCTGACTGAAGCTTTCTTT. It translates to CASKTGGLTEAFF. This chain joins TRBV28 and TRBJ1-1; 10 bases align to TRBD1. Germline loops: CDR1 MDHEN, CDR2 SYDVKM. The V segment lost 9 bases and the J segment 5 bases; nucleotides outside the gene matches: 6. The CDR3 length is 13 residues.